This T cell receptor beta chain was sequenced in a study of CD8 T cells in ankylosing spondylitis. Findings and caveats of the study: Ankylosing spondylitis blood seemed to carry a telltale TCR beta motif made of several highly homologous variants. Disease-linked clones were reportedly significantly enriched in matched ankylosing spondylitis synovial fluid. CD8+ disease-linked clones were present at relatively low frequencies in blood. Prior literature has documented some motif variants in synovial fluid and blood from reactive arthritis.

Germline CDR1 reads SGDLS; CDR2 reads YYNGEE. The V end was cut by 1 base, the J end by 2 bases, with 9 bases between. The length of the CDR3 is 15 residues. This clonotype has ten or more counts. The antigen is unknown. TCRdb analysed the 5' RACE reads with MiXCR anew, one entry per CDR3 protein. In the table there are about 96,000 distinct CDR3 sequences, roughly 8.8% of which are singletons. V gene TRBV9 combines with J gene TRBJ2-2; no reliable D call. This receptor was identified in a male donor with ankylosing spondylitis or in good health (not recorded which). The sequenced sample consisted of blood, either unsorted or a sorted T cell fraction (not recorded which). CDR3 region: CASSVQDTNTGELFF. CDR3 in DNA: TGTGCCAGCAGCGTACAGGATACCAACACCGGGGAGCTGTTTTTT.